One and the same sample provided the 2 T cell receptor beta chains below, sequenced in a study of T-cell memory formation after mild COVID-19. TCRdb called the 5' RACE reads again in MiXCR, with one record for every CDR3 protein. The repertoire has fewer than 250,000 distinct CDR3 sequences, under 30% of them found once; the top ten carry about an eighth. Material for sequencing was PBMCs or a T cell subset sorted from them (not recorded which). All receptors derive from an adult woman who had mild COVID-19 (a few samples of this study predate the infection). Cell type and time point are not known.

The chain links TRBV2 to TRBJ2-7; 9 bases are a match to TRBD2. Germline trimming cut 2 bases from V and 4 bases from J; bases unmatched to any gene: 6. Germline loops: CDR1 SNHLY, CDR2 FYNNEI. The length of the CDR3 is 15 residues. The CDR3 region has the DNA TGTGCCAGCAGTGAATGGGCTAGCGGGGAATACGAGCAGTACTTC. Its protein product is CASSEWASGEYEQYF.

The rearrangement joins TRBV6-5 to TRBJ2-7, with 7 bases fitting TRBD2. This CDR3 is built from 14 residues. The V gene's germline CDR1 is MNHEY and CDR2 SVGAGI. The V and J ends lost 5 bases and 3 bases, in that order; junction bases with no gene match: 7. The CDR3 loop is CASSTPAGIYEQYF. The CDR3 nucleotides are TGTGCCAGCAGTACCCCAGCGGGAATCTACGAGCAGTACTTC.